The 8 T cell receptor beta chains given below trace back to one sample, sequenced in a study of tumor and adjacent non-tumor tissue in lung cancer. The template was RNA from unsorted bulk tissue. The library came from three nested PCR rounds adapted from ARM-PCR protocols. TCRdb ran MiXCR on the multiplex PCR reads and lists one entry per CDR3 protein. The table has roughly 93,000 distinct CDR3 sequences, roughly 70% seen once. Sequenced material: lung tumor tissue. These receptors all stem from a man aged 55 to 70 with non-small cell lung cancer.

This clonotype was seen a single time. The chain uses TRBV5-4 and TRBJ2-2, with 7 bases lining up with TRBD2. The CDR3 sequence is 17 residues long. CDR1 and CDR2 (germline): SGHNT, YYREEE (reference sequence). Trimming at V came to 4 bases and at J to 7 bases, leaving 16 bases not matched to a gene. CDR3 nucleotides: TGTGCCAGCAGCGCGATTATGACTAGCCTGACGGGCGGGGAGCTGTTTTTT. This gives the protein CASSAIMTSLTGGELFF.

The rearrangement links TRBV4-2 to TRBJ1-1, with D possibly TRBD1 on 5 matching bases. Germline V CDR1 and CDR2: LGHNA, YNFKEQ. The CDR3 runs to 15 residues. Trimming removed 0 bases at V and 5 bases at J, with 13 bases between. The CDR3 spells CASSQEGDRNTEAFF. The CDR3 nucleotides read TGTGCCAGCAGCCAAGAGGGGGATAGAAATACTGAAGCTTTCTTT.

Turning to this clonotype: A much larger clone is a single base away; this may be a read error. The rearrangement uses TRBV7-9 and TRBJ2-3, with 7 nucleotides matching TRBD1. This CDR3 comprises 14 residues. The germline V gene has CDR1 SEHNR and CDR2 FQNEAQ (reference sequence). CDR3 sequence reads: CASSTGTVPDKQYF. CDR3 sequence (DNA): TGTGCCAGCAGTACCGGGACAGTACCAGATAAGCAGTATTTT.

As regards this clonotype: As the CDR3 is not closed by the conserved phenylalanine or tryptophan, this likely results from a read error. CDR3 residues: CSVRAEQRSGNTIYS. In DNA form, the CDR3 reads TGCAGCGTTCGAGCGGAACAGCGCTCTGGAAACACCATATATTCT. This chain connects TRBV29-1 to TRBJ1-3; no definite D call. The germline gives CDR1 SQVTM, CDR2 ANQGSEA. V was pared by 5 bases and J by 0 bases, with 14 bases between. The CDR3 is 15 residues long.

With regard to this clonotype: This may come from a read error, since a much larger clone is one base off. The genes are TRBV20-1 and TRBJ2-7; D unresolved. Germline CDR1 is DFQATT and CDR2 is SNEGSKA (reference sequence). The CDR3 consists of 12 residues. CDR3 loop: CCAIYDGYEQYF. The CDR3, as DNA: TGCTGTGCTATCTACGACGGCTACGAGCAGTACTTC.

Regarding this clonotype: One end of the junction does not line up with germline, which may come from a read error. V usage is TRBV29-1 and J usage is TRBJ1-2; D is unresolved. Germline CDR1 is SQVTM and CDR2 is ANQGSEA. The CDR3 has 11 amino acids. The CDR3 loop reads CSVDRGSGYIF. The DNA for the CDR3 is TGCAGCGTAGATCGGGGATCTGGCTACATCTTC.

Concerning this clonotype itself: A read error may produce the germline difference seen at one junction end. This chain links TRBV25-1 with TRBJ2-7; D is possibly TRBD2 (6 bases). The germline V gene encodes CDR1 MGHDK and CDR2 SYGVNS. This CDR3 comprises 16 residues. The chain's CDR3 is CASSGGAAGYLYEQYF. Written as DNA, the CDR3 is TGTGCCAGTAGTGGAGGGGCCGCGGGATACCTCTACGAGCAGTACTTC.

This clonotype was recorded many times. J is TRBJ1-3 and V is TRBV12-3 or TRBV12-4; 8 bases are a match to TRBD1. The CDR3 runs 15 residues. The V and J ends lost 6 bases and 2 bases, in that order; junction bases with no gene match: 6. This CDR3 is CASSPNRGTGNTIYF. The CDR3 nucleotides read TGTGCCAGCAGCCCTAACAGGGGGACTGGAAACACCATATATTTT.